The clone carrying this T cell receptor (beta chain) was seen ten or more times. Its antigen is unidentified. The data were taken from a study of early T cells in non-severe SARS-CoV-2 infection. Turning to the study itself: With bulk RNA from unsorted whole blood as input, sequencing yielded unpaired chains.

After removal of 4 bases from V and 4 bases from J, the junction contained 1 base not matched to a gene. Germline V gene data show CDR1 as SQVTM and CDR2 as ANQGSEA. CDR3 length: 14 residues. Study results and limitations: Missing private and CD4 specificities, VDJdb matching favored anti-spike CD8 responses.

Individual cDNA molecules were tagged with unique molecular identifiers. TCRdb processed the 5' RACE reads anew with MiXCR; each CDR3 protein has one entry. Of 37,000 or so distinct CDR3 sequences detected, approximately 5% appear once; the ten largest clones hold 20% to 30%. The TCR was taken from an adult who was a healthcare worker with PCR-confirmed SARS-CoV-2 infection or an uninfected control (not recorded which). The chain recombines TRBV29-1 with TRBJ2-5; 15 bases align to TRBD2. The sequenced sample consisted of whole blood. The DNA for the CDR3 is TGCAGCGTTGGGACTAGCGGGGGGGTAGAGACCCAGTACTTC. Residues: CSVGTSGGVETQYF. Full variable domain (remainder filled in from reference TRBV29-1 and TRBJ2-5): SAVISQKPSRDICQRGTSLTIQCQVDSQVTMMFWYRQQPGQSLTLIATANQGSEATYESGFVIDKFPISRPNLTFSTLTVSNMSPEDSSIYLCSVGTSGGVETQYFGPGTRLLVL.